This TCR beta chain originates from a study of T cell responses to AZD1222 COVID-19 vaccine. Points from the study as a whole: Of spike-specific TCRs, nearly half reportedly target regions left unmutated in variants. When two AZD1222 doses had been given, Spike-specific TCR breadth and depth rose.

Method: immunoSEQ multiplex PCR; TCRdb's copy keeps in-frame clones and lacks some. The table records about 150,000 clones, less than 90% of them present only once. V was clipped by 4 bases and J by 5 bases; unmatched bases: 8. Germline CDR1 is LNHDA and CDR2 is SQIVND (reference sequence). The CDR3 runs 16 residues. This clone appeared a few times. Its specificity is unknown. The sequencing used peripheral blood, collected after recovery from COVID-19. The TCR sequence derives from an adult who had recovered from COVID-19. The V and J genes are TRBV19 and TRBJ2-2, with 9 bases that match TRBD2. The CDR3 DNA sequence: TGTGCCAGTAGTAACCTAGCGGGATCAGGTACCGGGGAGCTGTTTTTT. Amino acid sequence: CASSNLAGSGTGELFF.